What follows describes a single T cell receptor (beta chain). The antigen is not known. This entry comes from a study of beta chain features in type 1 diabetes. The wider study: Over all samples combined, 90 million to 140 million sorted cells were examined.

Looked up from germline, CDR1 is GTSNPN and CDR2 is SVGIG (reference sequence). The CDR3 totals 14 residues. The trim removed 2 bases at V and 5 bases at J, leaving 5 bases unmatched. Study-level points and caveats: Patients with Type 1 diabetes showed moderately but significantly shorter TCRB CDR3s in all four CD4+ subsets.

The entirety of the isolated RNA underwent reverse transcription, so expressed TCRB transcripts were sequenced. Here immunoSEQ multiplex PCR was the method, and the copy in TCRdb shows in-frame clones only, minus some. The repertoire consists of a few hundred thousand clones, with around 13% occurring once and the leading ten covering roughly 0.0097%. V usage is TRBV30 and J usage is TRBJ2-7; 11 bases map to TRBD1. This TCR came from a woman aged 18-29 years with type 1 diabetes. Sequencing was done on a sample of naive CD4+ T cells from blood. In DNA, the CDR3 is TGTGCCTGGAGTCTGGGACAGGGGGGAAACGAGCAGTACTTC. Its protein is CAWSLGQGGNEQYF.